This record covers a single T cell receptor beta chain. What it recognizes is unknown. A CD45RA-negative memory subset and a CD45RA+ naive subset were separated from the CD4+ cells. At the deep level, the assay was run. TCRdb's copy holds only in-frame clones and misses some; the assay was immunoSEQ multiplex PCR. The table has roughly 2.2 million clones, 85% to 95% seen once. This entry is derived from a study of shared clonotypes between healthy human individuals. General study findings and limits: The study sampled only blood, and tissue repertoires likely differ. With several donors compared, 5% to 5.5% of naive CD4 clonotypes were shared.

Germline V gene data show CDR1 as MDHEN and CDR2 as SYDVKM. The CDR3 extends over 16 amino acids. V dropped 7 bases and J dropped 7 bases, with 23 bases sitting between them. Sequenced sample: naive CD4+ T cells from PBMCs. Indicated subset: CD45RA+ positively selected. The rearrangement links TRBV28 to TRBJ2-1; weak D call: TRBD2 (7 bases). The clonotype comes from a man younger than 30 in good health. Some clones in this sample may be carry-over from other donors' samples. The CDR3 loop is CASTQGRGGVGNEQFF. The CDR3 DNA sequence: TGTGCCAGCACCCAAGGAAGGGGGGGGGTTGGTAATGAGCAGTTCTTC.